These T cell receptor beta chains were read from a single sample in a study of blood T cell repertoires in COVID-19. Here immunoSEQ multiplex PCR was the method, and the copy in TCRdb shows in-frame clones only, minus some. Of around 180,000 clones in the sample, 80% to 90% were seen once. Material for sequencing was peripheral blood. The source of these receptors is a man aged 55-75 years with acute or convalescent COVID-19. The CDR3 runs from the conserved cysteine through the conserved F or W. Clone size is given for some rows only: seen once, a few or many times, or a class if the clone is expanded.

V gene: TRBV27; J gene: TRBJ2-1; clone size: once; CDR3 protein: CASSLSLPNNLRNEQFF
V gene: TRBV7-3; J gene: TRBJ1-1; clone size: .; CDR3 protein: CASSLQRVRGGTEAFF
V gene: TRBV13; J gene: TRBJ2-5; clone size: .; CDR3 protein: CASSQGLLRETQYF
V gene: TRBV6-5; J gene: TRBJ1-2; clone size: few; CDR3 protein: CASSPGTVNYGYTF
V gene: TRBV15; J gene: TRBJ2-5; clone size: .; CDR3 protein: CATSHQGWEETQYF
V gene: TRBV20-1; J gene: TRBJ2-5; clone size: .; CDR3 protein: CSARSSETQYF
V gene: TRBV19; J gene: TRBJ2-1; clone size: .; CDR3 protein: CASSSSTSGRIGEQFF
V gene: TRBV28; J gene: TRBJ1-5; clone size: .; CDR3 protein: CASSGAGRSNQPQHF
V gene: TRBV24-1; J gene: TRBJ1-5; clone size: .; CDR3 protein: CATGDRPARPQHF
V gene: TRBV12-3/TRBV12-4; J gene: TRBJ1-1; clone size: few; CDR3 protein: CASSFARNTEAFF
V gene: TRBV19; J gene: TRBJ2-7; clone size: .; CDR3 protein: CATAPGGGTYEQYF